Here is one T cell receptor (beta chain) with its context. The antigen is undetermined. The junction departs from germline at one end; a sequencing error may be responsible. Germline V CDR1 and CDR2: SGHDT, YYEEEE. This CDR3 is 13 amino acids long. This sample stems from a study of tumor and adjacent non-tumor tissue in lung cancer. No cell sorting was done before RNA was extracted from the tissue. TCRbeta libraries were built with three rounds of nested PCR, modified from ARM-PCR. TCRdb used MiXCR to reprocess the multiplex PCR reads, holding one entry per CDR3 protein. The repertoire consists of under 140,000 distinct CDR3 sequences, with approximately 84% occurring once and the leading ten covering around 21%. The study's findings and limits: Significantly higher TCR diversity was found in tumor than normal lung.

What was sequenced was lung tumor tissue. The chain couples TRBV5-6 to TRBJ1-1; no reliable D call. The TCR originated in an older man with non-small cell lung cancer. CDR3 nucleotides: TGTGCCAGCCGTGGAACAAGCTACACTGAACCTTTCTTT. It specifies CASRGTSYTEPFF.